The next 4 T cell receptor beta chains were all read from a single sample in a study of HIV-infected patients and healthy controls. Follow-up blood was drawn about 14 weeks, roughly three months, after antiretroviral therapy began. The repertoire came from unfractionated whole blood and reflected all unsorted peripheral T cells. Reverse transcription used 450 to 500 ng RNA and constant-region primers for alpha and beta. Alpha and beta chain libraries were made separately by chain-specific third strand synthesis with multiplexing indices. TCRdb reanalysed the 5' RACE reads using MiXCR and keeps one entry per CDR3 protein. The repertoire holds roughly 7,500 distinct CDR3 sequences, 6.7% seen once, with 20% in the top ten. Sequencing used blood, obtained during antiretroviral therapy. These receptor sequences come from an adult with HIV infection.

In its sample, this clonotype is medium-sized. This beta chain is an unintended read in a library built for alpha chains; its size means little. The V and J genes are TRBV7-6 and TRBJ2-7; no firm D call. Germline V gene data show CDR1 as SGHVS and CDR2 as FNYEAQ. The V end lost 7 bases, the J end lost 0 bases, and 16 bases lay between the germline ends. The CDR3 sequence is 15 residues long. The DNA for the CDR3 is TGTGCCAGCACCTCAGGACCCAGGAGCTCCTACGAGCAGTACTTC. It encodes CASTSGPRSSYEQYF.

Relative to its sample, this clonotype is medium-sized. A library made for alpha chains picked up this beta chain off target, so its size means little. V is TRBV7-2 and J is TRBJ2-3; D may be TRBD1 (6 bases). Trimming removed 5 bases from V and 10 bases from J, with 10 bases in between. The CDR3 runs 11 residues. Germline CDR1 SGHTA, CDR2 FQGNSA. The CDR3, as DNA: TGTGCCAGCAGCCGGGACACCGCGCAGTATTTT. It translates to CASSRDTAQYF.

This clonotype was seen ten or more times. At one end, the junction sequence differs from germline, possibly due to a read error. Found in a library prepared for alpha chains, this beta chain is an off-target read, and its abundance has little meaning. The chain uses TRBV7-7 and TRBJ2-1; TRBD2 matches at 7 bases. The CDR3 has 15 residues. Germline V gene data show CDR1 as SSHAT and CDR2 as FNYEAQ (reference sequence). CDR3 sequence: CASSLVAGERNEQFF. The CDR3 coding sequence is TGTGCTAGCAGCTTGGTTGCGGGAGAGAGGAATGAGCAGTTCTTC.

In its sample, this clonotype ranks as medium-sized. This beta chain lies outside the target of a library built for alpha chains; its clone size means little. CDR3 sequence: CASSRRISQGGLAKNIQYF. The CDR3 DNA reads TGTGCCAGCAGTCGCCGAATCTCCCAGGGGGGACTAGCCAAAAACATTCAGTACTTC. The genes are TRBV28 and TRBJ2-4, with D perhaps TRBD1 (7 bases). Germline V CDR1 and CDR2: MDHEN, SYDVKM. The CDR3 runs to 19 residues. With 5 bases removed from V and 0 bases from J, the gap between germline ends came to 23 bases.